A selection of T cell receptor beta chains follows, all from one sample in a study of beta chain features in type 1 diabetes. Repertoires were generated with immunoSEQ multiplex PCR, while TCRdb's copy carries only in-frame clones and drops some. In the table there are 100,000 to 150,000 clones, about 10% of which are singletons. The specimen was central memory CD4+ T cells from blood. All receptors come from a man younger than 40 with type 1 diabetes. The CDR3 runs from the conserved cysteine through the conserved F or W. Fields, in order: V gene, D gene, CDR3 length, J gene, clone size, CDR3 protein, CDR3 DNA. The D gene is left open where the match is weak. Not all rows give a size; the values are once, few, many and, for expanded clones, a class.

>TRBV13|-|15|TRBJ2-1|many
CASSSSKSSYNEQFF
TGTGCCAGCAGCTCTTCCAAGAGCTCCTACAATGAGCAGTTCTTC
>TRBV29-1|TRBD2|13|TRBJ2-3|few
CSAKRGSTDTQYF
TGCAGCGCAAAGCGGGGTAGCACAGATACGCAGTATTTT
>TRBV4-3|TRBD1|16|TRBJ2-2|few
CASSQQDRGYTGELFF
TGCGCCAGCAGCCAACAGGACAGGGGGTACACCGGGGAGCTGTTTTTT
>TRBV19|-|13|TRBJ1-5|-
CASSEDINQPQHF
TGTGCCAGTAGCGAGGACATCAATCAGCCCCAGCATTTT
>TRBV7-6|-|15|TRBJ2-3|few
CASSLVSSAADTQYF
TGTGCCAGCAGCTTAGTATCTAGCGCTGCAGATACGCAGTATTTT
>TRBV7-2|TRBD1|14|TRBJ2-2|few
CASSIGQGLRELFF
TGTGCCAGCAGCATCGGACAGGGGTTGCGGGAGCTGTTTTTT
>TRBV5-6|-|11|TRBJ2-1|-
CASSRQEVQFF
TGTGCCAGCAGCCGGCAGGAGGTGCAGTTCTTC
>TRBV7-3|-|13|TRBJ2-3|-
CASSLLEGDTQYF
TGTGCCAGCAGCTTACTGGAGGGCGATACGCAGTATTTT
>TRBV7-9|TRBD1|14|TRBJ1-2|-
CASSFTGTGGGYTF
TGTGCCAGCAGCTTTACCGGGACAGGGGGTGGCTACACCTTC
>TRBV5-1|-|15|TRBJ2-1|-
CASSLAGTSYNEQFF
TGCGCCAGCAGCTTGGCCGGGACATCCTACAATGAGCAGTTCTTC
>TRBV7-2|-|17|TRBJ2-7|few
CASSFGNGAGGLYEQYF
-
>TRBV5-4|-|13|TRBJ2-3|-
CASSPQDTDTQYF
TGTGCCAGCAGCCCACAGGACACAGATACGCAGTATTTT
>TRBV19|TRBD1|15|TRBJ2-2|few
CASATGNANTGELFF
TGTGCCAGTGCGACAGGGAATGCGAACACCGGGGAGCTGTTTTTT
>TRBV5-6|-|12|TRBJ2-1|few
CASSLVRVEQFF
TGTGCCAGCAGCTTAGTCAGGGTTGAGCAGTTCTTC
>TRBV2|-|13|TRBJ1-6|-
CATNRVQGSPLHF
TGTGCCACCAACCGGGTCCAAGGCTCACCCCTCCACTTT
>TRBV2|-|13|TRBJ1-1|few
CASLSDMNTEAFF
TGTGCCAGTCTCTCAGACATGAACACTGAAGCTTTCTTT
>TRBV27|TRBD1|15|TRBJ2-3|few
CASSLQGAGTDTQYF
TGTGCCAGCAGTTTACAGGGGGCAGGGACAGATACGCAGTATTTT
>TRBV4-1|-|18|TRBJ1-1|-
CASSQDPRTAGHDTEAFF
TGCGCCAGCAGCCAAGACCCCAGGACAGCCGGGCATGACACTGAAGCTTTCTTT
>TRBV10-3|TRBD1|11|TRBJ1-1|-
CAIGRTGEAFF
TGTGCCATCGGACGGACAGGTGAAGCTTTCTTT
>TRBV9|-|14|TRBJ2-2|-
CASSVGGGVGELFF
TGTGCCAGCAGCGTAGGTGGAGGGGTCGGGGAGCTGTTTTTT
>TRBV11-3|-|15|TRBJ1-1|-
CASSLTQGHNTEAFF
TGTGCCAGCAGCTTAACCCAGGGACACAACACTGAAGCTTTCTTT
>TRBV25-1|TRBD2|13|TRBJ2-2|few
CASGEGYTGELFF
TGTGCCAGCGGGGAGGGGTACACCGGGGAGCTGTTTTTT